This TCR beta chain is from a study of T cell responses to AZD1222 COVID-19 vaccine. Study outcomes and limitations: Two doses of AZD1222 preceded a rise in Spike-specific TCR breadth and depth.

Note on this clone: Its antigen is unidentified.

Trimming cost V 6 bases and J 2 bases, with 7 bases left between them. This CDR3 spans 11 amino acids. The V gene's germline CDR1 is SQVTM and CDR2 ANQGSEA. The method was immunoSEQ multiplex PCR; TCRdb's version includes in-frame clones alone and lacks a portion of them. This sample has around 150,000 clones, with around nine tenths found just once. The receptor was isolated from an adult who received the AZD1222 COVID-19 vaccine. Sequenced material: peripheral blood, taken 28 days after the second AZD1222 dose. The V and J genes are TRBV29-1 and TRBJ1-1, with no clear D. The CDR3 sequence is CSVEINTEAFF. The CDR3, as DNA: TGCAGCGTAGAGATCAACACTGAAGCTTTCTTT.